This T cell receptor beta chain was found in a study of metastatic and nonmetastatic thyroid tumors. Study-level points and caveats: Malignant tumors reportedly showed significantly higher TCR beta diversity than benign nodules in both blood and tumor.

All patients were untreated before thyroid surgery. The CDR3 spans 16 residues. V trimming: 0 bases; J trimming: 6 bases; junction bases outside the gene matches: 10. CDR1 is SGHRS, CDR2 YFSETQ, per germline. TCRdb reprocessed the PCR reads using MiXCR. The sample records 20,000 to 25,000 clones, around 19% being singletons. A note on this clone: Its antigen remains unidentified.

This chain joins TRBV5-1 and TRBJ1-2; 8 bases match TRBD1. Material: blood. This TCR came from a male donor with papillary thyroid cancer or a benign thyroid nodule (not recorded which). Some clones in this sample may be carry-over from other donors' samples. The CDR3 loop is CASSLGDRLDWHGYTF. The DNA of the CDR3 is TGCGCCAGCAGCTTGGGGGACAGGCTGGATTGGCATGGCTACACCTTC.